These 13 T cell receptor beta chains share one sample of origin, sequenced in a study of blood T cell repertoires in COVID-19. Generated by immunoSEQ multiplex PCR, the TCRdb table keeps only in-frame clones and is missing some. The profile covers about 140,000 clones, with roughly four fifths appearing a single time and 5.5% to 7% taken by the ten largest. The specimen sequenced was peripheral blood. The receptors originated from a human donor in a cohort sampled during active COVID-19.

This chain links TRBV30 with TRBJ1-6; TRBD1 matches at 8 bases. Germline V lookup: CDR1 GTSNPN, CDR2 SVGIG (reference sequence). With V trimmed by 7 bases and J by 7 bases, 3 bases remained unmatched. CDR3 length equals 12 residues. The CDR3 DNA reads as TGTGCCTTGGGACAGGAAAATTCACCCCTCCACTTT. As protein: CALGQENSPLHF.

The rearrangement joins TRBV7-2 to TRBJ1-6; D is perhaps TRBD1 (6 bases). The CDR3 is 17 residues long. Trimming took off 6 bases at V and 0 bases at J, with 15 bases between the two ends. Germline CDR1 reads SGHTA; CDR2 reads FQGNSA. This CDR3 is CASRRGEGSSYNSPLHF. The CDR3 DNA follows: TGTGCCAGCAGAAGGGGGGAGGGGAGCTCCTATAATTCACCCCTCCACTTT. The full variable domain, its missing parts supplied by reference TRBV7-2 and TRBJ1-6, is GAGVSQSPSNKVTEKGKDVELRCDPISGHTALYWYRQSLGQGLEFLIYFQGNSAPDKSGLPSDRFSAERTGGSVSTLTIQRTQQEDSAVYLCASRRGEGSSYNSPLHFGNGTRLTVT.

The CDR3 DNA follows: TGCGCCAGCAGCCCAGGGGACAGGGGGGGGTTTGGCTACACCTTC. It encodes CASSPGDRGGFGYTF. The chain has TRBV4-1 and TRBJ1-2, with 11 positions matching TRBD1. The CDR3 loop spans 15 amino acids. Germline CDR1 and CDR2: MGHRA and YSYEKL. The V gene end was trimmed by 4 bases and the J gene end by 7 bases; junction bases not matched to a gene: 8.

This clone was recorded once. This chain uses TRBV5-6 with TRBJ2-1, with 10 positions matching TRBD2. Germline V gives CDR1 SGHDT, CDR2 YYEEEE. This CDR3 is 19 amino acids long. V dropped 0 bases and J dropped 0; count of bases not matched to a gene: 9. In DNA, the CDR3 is TGTGCCAGCAGCTTGGGGGGACTAGCGACTCCGAGCTCCTACAATGAGCAGTTCTTC. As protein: CASSLGGLATPSSYNEQFF.

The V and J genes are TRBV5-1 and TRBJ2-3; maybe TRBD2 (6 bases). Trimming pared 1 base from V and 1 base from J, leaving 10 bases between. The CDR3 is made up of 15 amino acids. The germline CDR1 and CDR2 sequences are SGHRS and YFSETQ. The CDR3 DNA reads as TGCGCCAGCAGCTTGAATAGCGGACGCACAGATACGCAGTATTTT. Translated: CASSLNSGRTDTQYF.

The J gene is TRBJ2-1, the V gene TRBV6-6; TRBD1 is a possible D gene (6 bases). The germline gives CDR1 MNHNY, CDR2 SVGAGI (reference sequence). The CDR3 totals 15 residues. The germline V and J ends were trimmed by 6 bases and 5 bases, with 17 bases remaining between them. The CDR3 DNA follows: TGTGCCAGCAGAACCTCGTCTGGGGACAACAATGAGCAGTTCTTC. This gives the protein CASRTSSGDNNEQFF.

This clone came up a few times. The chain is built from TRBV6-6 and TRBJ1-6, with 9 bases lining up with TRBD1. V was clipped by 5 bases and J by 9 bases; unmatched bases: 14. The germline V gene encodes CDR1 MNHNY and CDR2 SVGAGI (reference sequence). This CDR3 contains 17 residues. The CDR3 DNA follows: TGTGCCAGCAGTCTCCAACCACGGGACAGGGCAAGTTCACCCCTCCACTTT. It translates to CASSLQPRDRASSPLHF.

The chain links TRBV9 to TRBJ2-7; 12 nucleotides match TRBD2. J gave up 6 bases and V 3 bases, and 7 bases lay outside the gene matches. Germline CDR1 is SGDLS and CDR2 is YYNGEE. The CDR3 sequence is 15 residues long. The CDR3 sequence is CASSARTSGVSEQYF. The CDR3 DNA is TGTGCCAGCAGCGCTCGGACTAGCGGGGTTAGCGAGCAGTACTTC.

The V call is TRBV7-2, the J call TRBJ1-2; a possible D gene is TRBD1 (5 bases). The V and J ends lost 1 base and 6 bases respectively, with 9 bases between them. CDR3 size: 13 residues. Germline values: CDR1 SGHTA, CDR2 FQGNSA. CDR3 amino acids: CASSLGRADGYTF. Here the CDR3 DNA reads TGTGCCAGCAGCTTAGGCAGGGCGGATGGCTACACCTTC.

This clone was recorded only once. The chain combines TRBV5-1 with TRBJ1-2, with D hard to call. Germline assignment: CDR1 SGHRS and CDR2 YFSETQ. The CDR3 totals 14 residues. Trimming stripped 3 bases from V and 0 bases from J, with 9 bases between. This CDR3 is CASSSADANYGYTF. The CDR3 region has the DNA TGCGCCAGCAGCTCCGCAGATGCTAACTATGGCTACACCTTC.

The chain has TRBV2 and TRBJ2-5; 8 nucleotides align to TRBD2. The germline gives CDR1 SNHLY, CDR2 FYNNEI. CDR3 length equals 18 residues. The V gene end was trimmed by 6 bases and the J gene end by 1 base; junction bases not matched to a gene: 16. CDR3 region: CASRESKGLAGTQETQYF. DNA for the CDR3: TGTGCCAGCAGGGAAAGCAAAGGGTTAGCGGGGACCCAAGAGACCCAGTACTTC.

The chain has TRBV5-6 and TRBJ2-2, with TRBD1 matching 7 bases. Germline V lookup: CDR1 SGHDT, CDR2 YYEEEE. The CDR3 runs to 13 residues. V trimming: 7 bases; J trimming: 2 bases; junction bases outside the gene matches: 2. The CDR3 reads CASGQENTGELFF. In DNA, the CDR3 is TGTGCCAGCGGACAGGAAAACACCGGGGAGCTGTTTTTT.

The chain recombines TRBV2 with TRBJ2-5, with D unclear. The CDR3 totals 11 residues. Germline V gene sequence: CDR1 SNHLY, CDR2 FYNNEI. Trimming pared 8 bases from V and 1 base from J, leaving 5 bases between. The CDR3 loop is CASGSQETQYF. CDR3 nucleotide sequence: TGTGCCAGCGGCAGCCAAGAGACCCAGTACTTC.